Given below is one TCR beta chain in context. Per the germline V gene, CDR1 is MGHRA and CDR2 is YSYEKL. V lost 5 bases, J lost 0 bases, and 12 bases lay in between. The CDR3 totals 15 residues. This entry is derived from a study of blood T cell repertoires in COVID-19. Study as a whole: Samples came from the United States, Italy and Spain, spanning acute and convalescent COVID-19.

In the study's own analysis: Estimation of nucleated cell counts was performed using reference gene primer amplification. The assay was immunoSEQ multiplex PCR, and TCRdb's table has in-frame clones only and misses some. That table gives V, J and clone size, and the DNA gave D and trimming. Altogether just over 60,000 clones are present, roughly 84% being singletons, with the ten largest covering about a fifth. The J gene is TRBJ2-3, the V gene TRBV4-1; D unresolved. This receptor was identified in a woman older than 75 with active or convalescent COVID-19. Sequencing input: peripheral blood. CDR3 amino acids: CASSLTHPSTDTQYF. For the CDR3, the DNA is TGCGCCAGCAGCTTAACACATCCAAGCACAGATACGCAGTATTTT.